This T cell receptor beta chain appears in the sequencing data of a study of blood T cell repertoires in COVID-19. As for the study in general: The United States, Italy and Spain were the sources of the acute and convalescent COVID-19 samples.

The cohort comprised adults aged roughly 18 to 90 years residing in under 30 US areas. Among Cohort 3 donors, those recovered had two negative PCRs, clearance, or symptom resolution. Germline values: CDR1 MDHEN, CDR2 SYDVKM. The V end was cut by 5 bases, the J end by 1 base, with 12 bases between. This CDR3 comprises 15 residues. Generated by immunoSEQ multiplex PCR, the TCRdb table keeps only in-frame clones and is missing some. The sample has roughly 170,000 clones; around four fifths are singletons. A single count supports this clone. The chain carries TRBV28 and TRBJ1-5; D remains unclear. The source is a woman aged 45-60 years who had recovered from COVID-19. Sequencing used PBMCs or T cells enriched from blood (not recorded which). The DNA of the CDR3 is TGTGCCAGCAGTCCGGGTTGGGTAAGCAATCAGCCCCAGCATTTT. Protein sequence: CASSPGWVSNQPQHF.